The 24 T cell receptor beta chains below all came from one sample that was sequenced in a study of blood T cell repertoires in COVID-19. This table comes from immunoSEQ multiplex PCR, and its TCRdb copy is limited to in-frame clones, with some not included. This table has under 500,000 clones, approximately 90% appearing once. The specimen was PBMCs or T cells enriched from blood (not recorded which). Receptors originate from a young woman with acute COVID-19.

In its sample, this clone was seen a few times. The V call is TRBV19, the J call TRBJ1-2, with D maybe TRBD1 (5 bases). Germline loops: CDR1 LNHDA, CDR2 SQIVND (reference sequence). CDR3 size: 14 residues. The V gene lost 3 bases and the J gene lost 6 bases, with 14 bases spanning the gap. CDR3 DNA sequence: TGTGCCAGTAGTATCCTTTCGGGGGAGCATGGCTACACCTTC. Its protein is CASSILSGEHGYTF. The full variable domain, completed using reference TRBV19 and TRBJ1-2, is DGGITQSPKYLFRKEGQNVTLSCEQNLNHDAMYWYRQDPGQGLRLIYYSQIVNDFQKGDIAEGYSVSREKKESFPLTVTSAQKNPTAFYLCASSILSGEHGYTFGSGTRLTVV.

Only one count was recorded for this clone. This chain joins TRBV6-2 or TRBV6-3 and TRBJ2-5; TRBD1 matches at 7 bases. The J segment lost 5 bases and the V segment lost 0 bases, leaving 9 bases of the junction unmatched. Germline V gene data show CDR1 as MNHEY and CDR2 as SVGEGT. CDR3 length: 16 amino acids. For the CDR3, the DNA is TGTGCCAGCAGTTACTCGATAGACAGGGCGCGGGAGACCCAGTACTTC. Translated: CASSYSIDRARETQYF.

The rearrangement links TRBV19 to TRBJ2-2; the match to TRBD1 covers 7 bases. With V trimmed by 10 bases and J by 3 bases, 11 bases remained unmatched. Germline V lookup: CDR1 LNHDA, CDR2 SQIVND (reference sequence). CDR3 length: 15 amino acids. The CDR3 reads CATTTGSGYTGELFF. The DNA of the CDR3 is TGTGCCACAACGACAGGGTCCGGGTACACCGGGGAGCTGTTTTTT.

V usage is TRBV11-2 and J usage is TRBJ2-5; D remains ambiguous. This CDR3 is built from 13 residues. The ends were cut back, 5 bases at V and 1 base at J, with 8 bases in the middle. Germline V gene data show CDR1 as SGHAT and CDR2 as FQNNGV. The CDR3 bases are TGTGCCAGCAGCGCGCGGCTCCAAGAGACCCAGTACTTC. It is translated as CASSARLQETQYF. Complete variable domain (other parts from reference TRBV11-2 and TRBJ2-5): EAGVAQSPRYKIIEKRQSVAFWCNPISGHATLYWYQQILGQGPKLLIQFQNNGVVDDSQLPKDRFSAERLKGVDSTLKIQPAKLEDSAVYLCASSARLQETQYFGPGTRLLVL.

The chain joins TRBV28 to TRBJ2-7; 8 bases map to TRBD2. Trimming cost V 5 bases and J 4 bases; bases outside gene matches: 10. Germline assignment: CDR1 MDHEN and CDR2 SYDVKM. The CDR3 has 15 residues. In nucleotides, the CDR3 is TGTGCCAGCAGTCCGGTAAATAGCGGGGTATACGAGCAGTACTTC. Residues: CASSPVNSGVYEQYF.

Details on this clone: One junction end does not reproduce the germline sequence, and a read error may be involved. J is TRBJ2-5 and V is TRBV9, with D possibly TRBD2 on 7 matching bases. The CDR3 is 15 amino acids. The germline gives CDR1 SGDLS, CDR2 YYNGEE. The CDR3, as DNA: TGTGCCAGCAGCGTAGAGGCGGGGGCGAAAGAGACCCAATACTTC. This translates into CASSVEAGAKETQYF.

Notes on this clone: Within the sample, other DNA sequences also encode this same CDR3. This chain joins TRBV5-1 and TRBJ1-1, with 11 bases matching TRBD1. The ends lost 4 bases at V and 4 bases at J; junction bases unmatched: 3. Germline V lookup: CDR1 SGHRS, CDR2 YFSETQ. The CDR3 is 14 amino acids. CDR3 amino acids: CASSRGTGGTEAFF. In DNA form, the CDR3 reads TGCGCCAGCAGCAGGGGGACAGGGGGCACTGAAGCTTTCTTT. Full variable domain (outside the CDR3, taken from reference TRBV5-1 and TRBJ1-1): KAGVTQTPRYLIKTRGQQVTLSCSPISGHRSVSWYQQTPGQGLQFLFEYFSETQRNKGNFPGRFSGRQFSNSRSEMNVSTLELGDSALYLCASSRGTGGTEAFFGQGTRLTVV.

The chain combines TRBV28 with TRBJ2-7; a weak D match, TRBD1 (5 bases). Trimming took off 1 base at V and 2 bases at J, with 9 bases between the two ends. The CDR3 length is 14 residues. Germline V gene sequence: CDR1 MDHEN, CDR2 SYDVKM. The CDR3 DNA is TGTGCCAGCAGTTTATCCCGACAGCCCTACGAGCAGTACTTC. It translates to CASSLSRQPYEQYF.

In this sample, this clone turned up a few times. The chain uses TRBV27 and TRBJ1-2, with 8 bases that match TRBD1. The germline V gene encodes CDR1 MNHEY and CDR2 SMNVEV (reference sequence). This CDR3 region has 18 residues. With 4 bases clipped from V and 0 bases from J, the junction kept 13 bases outside the gene matches. The CDR3 is CASSSRTGGIIANYGYTF. DNA for the CDR3: TGTGCCAGCAGTTCCCGAACAGGGGGTATAATAGCTAACTATGGCTACACCTTC.

This sequence joins TRBV5-1 and TRBJ1-1, with 7 bases lining up with TRBD1. Germline CDR1 SGHRS, CDR2 YFSETQ. The CDR3 sequence is 16 residues long. Unmatched junction bases numbered 8, after V lost 3 bases and J lost 0 bases. The CDR3 protein is CASSSGQERMNTEAFF. The DNA of the CDR3 is TGCGCCAGCAGCTCCGGACAGGAAAGGATGAACACTGAAGCTTTCTTT.

This clone was picked up a small number of times. The chain recombines TRBV5-5 with TRBJ1-2, with a weak D call TRBD1 (5 bases). The V gene lost 0 bases and the J gene lost 4 bases, with 16 bases spanning the gap. There are 16 residues in the CDR3. The V gene's germline CDR1 is SGHKS and CDR2 YYEKEE (reference sequence). This chain's CDR3 is CASSLVAQGGGYGYTF. The CDR3 bases are TGTGCCAGCAGCTTGGTTGCCCAGGGCGGGGGCTATGGCTACACCTTC. The entire variable domain, with the rest obtained from reference TRBV5-5 and TRBJ1-2, is as follows: DAGVTQSPTHLIKTRGQQVTLRCSPISGHKSVSWYQQVLGQGPQFIFQYYEKEERGRGNFPDRFSARQFPNYSSELNVNALLLGDSALYLCASSLVAQGGGYGYTFGSGTRLTVV.

J is TRBJ2-3 and V is TRBV5-1; 7 bases line up with TRBD2. Unmatched junction bases numbered 4, after V lost 1 base and J lost 2 bases. CDR1 is SGHRS, CDR2 YFSETQ, per germline. The CDR3 totals 15 residues. The CDR3 sequence: CASSLRGLTTDTQYF. CDR3 bases: TGCGCCAGCAGCTTGAGGGGACTAACCACAGATACGCAGTATTTT.

The gene calls are TRBV27 and TRBJ2-7, with D perhaps TRBD2 (7 bases). V lost 2 bases and J lost 2, with 13 bases in between. In germline, CDR1 is MNHEY, CDR2 SMNVEV (reference sequence). CDR3 length: 15 amino acids. CDR3 bases: TGTGCCAGCAGTTTACGGCGGGGGCCTCCCTACGAGCAGTACTTC. As protein: CASSLRRGPPYEQYF.

V is TRBV23-1 and J is TRBJ1-2; D uncertain. TRBV23-1 is an open reading frame whose function is uncertain. The CDR3 sequence is 14 residues long. Trimming took 0 bases from V and 4 from J, leaving 9 bases between them. DNA for the CDR3: TGCGCCAGCAGTCAATCGGGCACGCTCTATGGCTACACCTTC. Its protein is CASSQSGTLYGYTF.

With regard to this clone: Because the CDR3 is missing its conserved closing phenylalanine or tryptophan, this is likely a read error. No DNA is shown, since the ends of the CDR3 on it are uncertain; the CDR3 is the one TCRdb lists. The J gene is TRBJ1-4, the V gene TRBV2. Per germline, CDR1 SNHLY and CDR2 FYNNEI. The CDR3 has 12 amino acids, counting both end residues. CDR3 sequence reads: CASSELGGESYL.

The chain is built from TRBV6-5 and TRBJ1-2; 10 nucleotides match TRBD1. The CDR3 runs 14 residues. Germline loops: CDR1 MNHEY, CDR2 SVGAGI. J lost 7 bases, V lost 5 bases, and 7 bases had no gene match. The CDR3 here is CASSHGTGDGGYTF. CDR3 DNA: TGTGCCAGCAGTCACGGGACAGGGGATGGTGGCTACACCTTC.

The chain is built from TRBV15 and TRBJ2-5; D not resolved. The CDR3 covers 15 residues. V lost 0 bases and J lost 1, with 9 bases in between. Per germline, CDR1 LNHNV and CDR2 YYDKDF (reference sequence). CDR3 in amino acids: CATSREARTQETQYF. For the CDR3, the DNA is TGTGCCACCAGCAGAGAGGCCAGAACCCAAGAGACCCAGTACTTC.

The chain couples TRBV19 to TRBJ2-5; TRBD2 agrees at 11 bases. Germline CDR1 LNHDA, CDR2 SQIVND (reference sequence). The CDR3 consists of 17 residues. The trim removed 6 bases at V and 4 bases at J, leaving 13 bases unmatched. The CDR3 DNA follows: TGTGCCAGTAGCCGACTAGCGGGGACTCGAACGGGAGAGACCCAGTACTTC. It is translated as CASSRLAGTRTGETQYF.

This chain connects TRBV14 to TRBJ2-7; 9 bases are a match to TRBD1. V lost 5 bases, J lost 3 bases, and 11 bases stayed unmatched. Germline-derived CDR1 and CDR2 are SGHDN and FVKESK. The CDR3 totals 16 residues. CDR3 bases: TGTGCCAGCAGCACACCGGGACAGGGACCAGACTACGAGCAGTACTTC. This gives the protein CASSTPGQGPDYEQYF.

The CDR3 region is CASSSTSDSYNEQFF. The CDR3 DNA sequence: TGCGCCAGCAGCTCCACTAGCGACTCCTACAATGAGCAGTTCTTC. J is TRBJ2-1 and V is TRBV5-1, with 7 bases aligning to TRBD2. V trimming: 3 bases; J trimming: 0 bases; junction bases outside the gene matches: 3. The CDR3 spans 15 residues. The germline V gene encodes CDR1 SGHRS and CDR2 YFSETQ.

This chain uses TRBV29-1 with TRBJ2-7; TRBD2 agrees at 13 bases. Germline CDR1 SQVTM, CDR2 ANQGSEA. The CDR3 totals 13 residues. Trimming at V came to 3 bases and at J to 6 bases, leaving 2 bases not matched to a gene. In nucleotides, the CDR3 is TGCAGCGTTGAGGGACTAGCGGGGATCGAGCAGTACTTC. This translates into CSVEGLAGIEQYF.

The rearrangement uses TRBV9 and TRBJ2-7; 7 bases map to TRBD1. Looked up from germline, CDR1 is SGDLS and CDR2 is YYNGEE. The CDR3 contains 13 residues. V was clipped by 4 bases and J by 7 bases; unmatched bases: 8. This CDR3 is CASSLPGQREQYF. CDR3 bases: TGTGCCAGCAGCTTACCGGGACAGAGGGAGCAGTACTTC.

V usage is TRBV19 and J usage is TRBJ1-5; a weak D match, TRBD1 (5 bases). Germline V gives CDR1 LNHDA, CDR2 SQIVND (reference sequence). The V end lost 6 bases, the J end lost 0 bases, and 18 bases lay between the germline ends. This CDR3 has 17 residues. The CDR3 loop reads CASSRGSRANSNQPQHF. The CDR3, as DNA: TGTGCCAGTAGCCGGGGGTCTAGAGCAAATAGCAATCAGCCCCAGCATTTT.

The V and J genes are TRBV6-5 and TRBJ2-7; 8 nucleotides line up with TRBD2. The CDR3 is made up of 16 amino acids. The V and J ends lost 2 bases and 0 bases, in that order; junction bases with no gene match: 6. Germline assignment: CDR1 MNHEY and CDR2 SVGAGI. CDR3 region: CASSYGISGSSYEQYF. The CDR3 nucleotides read TGTGCCAGCAGTTACGGGATCAGCGGGAGCTCCTACGAGCAGTACTTC.